The 10 T cell receptor beta chains in this list originate from one sample, sequenced in a study of blood T cells in healthy people across ages. A second PCR, run for about 7 to 11 cycles, used a sample-barcoded 5' primer plus a J-beta primer mix. A single record per CDR3 protein comes from TCRdb applying MiXCR to the 5' RACE reads. The repertoire holds about 800,000 distinct CDR3 sequences, with 58% as singletons. The sample was blood. All receptors derive from a man in his thirties or forties in good health.

The V and J genes are TRBV6-5 and TRBJ2-3; 10 nucleotides line up with TRBD2. Germline V lookup: CDR1 MNHEY, CDR2 SVGAGI. Unmatched junction bases numbered 11, after V lost 0 bases and J lost 5 bases. The CDR3 length is 18 residues. CDR3 DNA sequence: TGTGCCAGCAGTTACTCAGGGGGTAGCGGGGGGTTTGAAGATACGCAGTATTTT. It is translated as CASSYSGGSGGFEDTQYF.

This clonotype is a singleton in its sample. The chain joins TRBV6-1 to TRBJ2-2; unclear D gene. V lost 4 bases and J lost 7, with 7 bases in between. CDR3 size: 12 residues. Germline CDR1 and CDR2: MNHNS and SASEGT. The CDR3 loop is CASSALGGELFF. CDR3 nucleotides: TGTGCCAGCAGTGCACTCGGCGGGGAGCTGTTTTTT.

V is TRBV3-1 and J is TRBJ1-1; tentatively, D is TRBD1 (5 bases). Trimming took off 4 bases at V and 5 bases at J, with 14 bases between the two ends. Germline V gene sequence: CDR1 LGHDT, CDR2 YNNKEL (reference sequence). The CDR3 spans 14 residues. In DNA, the CDR3 is TGTGCCAGCAGCCCCACCCCGCAGGGTACTGAAGCTTTCTTT. It is translated as CASSPTPQGTEAFF.

In this sample, this clonotype turned up a few times. The DNA of the CDR3 is TGTGCCGCGGGGGGTCAAGATCAGAGTCTTTATGGCTACACCTTC. Translation gives CAAGGQDQSLYGYTF. The chain uses TRBV2 and TRBJ1-2, with D possibly TRBD1 on 5 matching bases. The CDR3 spans 15 residues. V was trimmed by 11 bases and J by 5 bases, leaving 24 bases between them. The germline CDR1 and CDR2 sequences are SNHLY and FYNNEI.

A note on this clonotype: A much larger clone sits a single nucleotide away, making a read error possible. V and J are TRBV10-3 and TRBJ2-5; D is possibly TRBD1 or TRBD2 (5 bases each). Trimming pared 10 bases from V and 5 bases from J, leaving 17 bases between. CDR1 and CDR2 from the germline V gene are ENHRY and SYGVKD. This CDR3 has 13 amino acids. CDR3 in DNA: TGTGCCAGCAAGGGACGGGGTGGGGAGACCCAGTACTTC. Its protein is CASKGRGGETQYF.

This chain links TRBV15 with TRBJ2-7; D call uncertain. Per germline, CDR1 LNHNV and CDR2 YYDKDF (reference sequence). This CDR3 comprises 14 residues. Trimming shortened V by 3 bases and J by 3 bases, and 12 bases separated the two germline ends. CDR3 sequence: CATSSVAPYYEQYF. The CDR3 DNA is TGTGCCACCAGCAGCGTCGCCCCCTACTACGAGCAGTACTTC.

V and J are TRBV28 and TRBJ2-5; 9 bases are shared with TRBD1. The DNA end favors TRBJ2-7, so the J call may be wrong. Germline V gene sequence: CDR1 MDHEN, CDR2 SYDVKM. The CDR3 is 13 amino acids. DNA of the CDR3: TGTGCCAGCGGGACAGGGTCGTTTTACGAGCAGTACTTC. Amino acid sequence: CASGTGSFYEQYF.

The V and J genes are TRBV6-6 and TRBJ1-6; no definite D call. Trimming stripped 2 bases from V and 2 bases from J, with 7 bases between. The CDR3 has 15 amino acids. Per the germline V gene, CDR1 is MNHNY and CDR2 is SVGAGI (reference sequence). The CDR3 spells CASSYGLAYNSPLHF. The DNA for the CDR3 is TGTGCCAGCAGTTACGGTCTGGCCTATAATTCACCCCTCCACTTT.

This clonotype was seen only a few times. The chain couples TRBV6-5 to TRBJ1-2; TRBD1 might be the D (6 bases). The CDR3 runs to 12 residues. The V and J ends lost 6 bases and 2 bases respectively, with 7 bases between them. Germline CDR1 and CDR2: MNHEY and SVGAGI. The CDR3 DNA is TGTGCCAGCAGAGGACAGAACTATGGCTACACCTTC. This gives the protein CASRGQNYGYTF.

The table lists this clonotype with a few counts. The chain is built from TRBV29-1 and TRBJ2-3, with D uncertain. The CDR3 loop spans 15 amino acids. Germline lookup yields CDR1 SQVTM and CDR2 ANQGSEA. Between the trimmed V and J ends, which lost 0 bases and 3 bases, there was a span of 13 bases. The CDR3 loop is CSVEEAADGTDTQYF. DNA for the CDR3: TGCAGCGTTGAAGAGGCGGCAGATGGGACAGATACGCAGTATTTT.